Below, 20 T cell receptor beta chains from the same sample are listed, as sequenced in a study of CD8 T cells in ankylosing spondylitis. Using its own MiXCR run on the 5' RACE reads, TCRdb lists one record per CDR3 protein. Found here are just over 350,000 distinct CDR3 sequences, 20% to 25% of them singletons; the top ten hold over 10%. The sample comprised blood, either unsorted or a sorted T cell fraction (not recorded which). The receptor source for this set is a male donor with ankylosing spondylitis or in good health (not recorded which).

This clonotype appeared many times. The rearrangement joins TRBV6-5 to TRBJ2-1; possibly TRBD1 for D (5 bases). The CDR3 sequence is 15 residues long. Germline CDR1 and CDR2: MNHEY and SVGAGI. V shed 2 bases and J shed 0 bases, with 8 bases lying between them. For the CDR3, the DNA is TGTGCCAGCAGTTACAGGGGCAGCTCCTACAATGAGCAGTTCTTC. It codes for CASSYRGSSYNEQFF.

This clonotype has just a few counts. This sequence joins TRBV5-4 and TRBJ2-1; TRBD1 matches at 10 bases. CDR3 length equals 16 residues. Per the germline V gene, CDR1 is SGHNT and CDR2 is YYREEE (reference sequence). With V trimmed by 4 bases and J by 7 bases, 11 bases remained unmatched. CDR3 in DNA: TGTGCCAGCAGCCTCCTAGGAGACAGGGGGCGGAATGAGCAGTTCTTC. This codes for CASSLLGDRGRNEQFF.

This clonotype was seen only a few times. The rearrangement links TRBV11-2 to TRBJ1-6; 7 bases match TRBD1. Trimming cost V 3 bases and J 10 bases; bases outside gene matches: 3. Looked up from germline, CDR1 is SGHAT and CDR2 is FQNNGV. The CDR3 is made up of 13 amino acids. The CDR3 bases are TGTGCCAGCAGCTTCGAAGGGGGCTCACCCCTCCACTTT. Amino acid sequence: CASSFEGGSPLHF.

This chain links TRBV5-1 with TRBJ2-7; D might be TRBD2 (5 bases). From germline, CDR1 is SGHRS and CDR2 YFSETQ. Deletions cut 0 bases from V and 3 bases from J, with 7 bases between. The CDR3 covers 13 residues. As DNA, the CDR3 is TGCGCCAGCAGCTTGGGGGAGCACTACGAGCAGTACTTC. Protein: CASSLGEHYEQYF.

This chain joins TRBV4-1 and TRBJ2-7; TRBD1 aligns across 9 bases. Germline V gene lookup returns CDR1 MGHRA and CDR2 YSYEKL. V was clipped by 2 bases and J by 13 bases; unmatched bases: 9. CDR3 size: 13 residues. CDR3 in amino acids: CASSQLLGTGLYF. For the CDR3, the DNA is TGCGCCAGCAGCCAACTTTTGGGGACAGGGCTATACTTC.

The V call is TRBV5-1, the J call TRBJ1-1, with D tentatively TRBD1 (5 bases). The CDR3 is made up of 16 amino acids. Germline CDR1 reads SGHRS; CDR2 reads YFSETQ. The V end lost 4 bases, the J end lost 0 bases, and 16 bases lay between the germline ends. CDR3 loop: CASSPAAGPMNTEAFF. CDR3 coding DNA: TGCGCCAGCAGCCCGGCGGCGGGACCAATGAACACTGAAGCTTTCTTT.

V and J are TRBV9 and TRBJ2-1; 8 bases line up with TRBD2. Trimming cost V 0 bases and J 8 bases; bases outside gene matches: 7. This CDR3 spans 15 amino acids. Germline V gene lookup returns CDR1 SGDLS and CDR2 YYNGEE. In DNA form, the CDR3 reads TGTGCCAGCAGCGTAGGTCGGGGGGGGCCCGATGAGCAGTTCTTC. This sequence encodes CASSVGRGGPDEQFF.

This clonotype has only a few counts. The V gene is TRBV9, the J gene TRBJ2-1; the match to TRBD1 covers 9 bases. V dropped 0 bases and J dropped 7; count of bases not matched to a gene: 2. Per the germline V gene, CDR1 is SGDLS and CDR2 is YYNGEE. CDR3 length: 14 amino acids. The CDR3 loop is CASSVGGTGNEQFF. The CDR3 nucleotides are TGTGCCAGCAGCGTAGGGGGGACAGGGAATGAGCAGTTCTTC.

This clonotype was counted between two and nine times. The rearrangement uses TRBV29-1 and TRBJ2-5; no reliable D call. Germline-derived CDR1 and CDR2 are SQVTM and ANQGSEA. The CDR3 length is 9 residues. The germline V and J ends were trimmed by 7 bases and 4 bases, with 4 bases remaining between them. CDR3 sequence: CSGRETQYF. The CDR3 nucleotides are TGCAGCGGTCGAGAGACCCAGTACTTC.

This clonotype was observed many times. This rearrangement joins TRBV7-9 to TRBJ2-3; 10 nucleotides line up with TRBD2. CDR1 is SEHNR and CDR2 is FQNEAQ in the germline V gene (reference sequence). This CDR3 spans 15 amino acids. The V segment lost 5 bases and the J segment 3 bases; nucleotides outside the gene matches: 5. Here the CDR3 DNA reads TGTGCCAGCAGCCCGCGGACTAGCGGAACAGATACGCAGTATTTT. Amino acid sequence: CASSPRTSGTDTQYF.

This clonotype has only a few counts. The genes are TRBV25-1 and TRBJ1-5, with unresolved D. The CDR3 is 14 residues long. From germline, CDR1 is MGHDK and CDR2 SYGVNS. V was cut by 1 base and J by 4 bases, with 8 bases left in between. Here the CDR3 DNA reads TGTGCCAGCAGTGAATCCATGGGGAATCAGCCCCAGCATTTT. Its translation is CASSESMGNQPQHF.

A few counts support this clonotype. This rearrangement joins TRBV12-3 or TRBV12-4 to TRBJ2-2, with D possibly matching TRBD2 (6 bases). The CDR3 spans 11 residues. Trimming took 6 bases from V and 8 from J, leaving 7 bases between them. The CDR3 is CASRGLGELFF. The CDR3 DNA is TGTGCCAGCAGGGGACTGGGGGAGCTGTTTTTT.

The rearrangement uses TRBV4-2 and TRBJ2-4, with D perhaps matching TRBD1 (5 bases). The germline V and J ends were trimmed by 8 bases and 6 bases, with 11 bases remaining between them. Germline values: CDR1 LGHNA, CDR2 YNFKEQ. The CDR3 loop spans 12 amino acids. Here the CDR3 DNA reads TGTGCCAGCGCGGACACGCCAAACATTCAGTACTTC. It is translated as CASADTPNIQYF.

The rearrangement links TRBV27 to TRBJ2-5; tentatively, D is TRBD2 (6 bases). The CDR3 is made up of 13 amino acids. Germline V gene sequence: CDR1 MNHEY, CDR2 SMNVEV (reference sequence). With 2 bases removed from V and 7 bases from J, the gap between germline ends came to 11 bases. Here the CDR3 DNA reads TGTGCCAGCAGTTTAGGGAGGCAGGTGACCCAGTACTTC. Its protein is CASSLGRQVTQYF.

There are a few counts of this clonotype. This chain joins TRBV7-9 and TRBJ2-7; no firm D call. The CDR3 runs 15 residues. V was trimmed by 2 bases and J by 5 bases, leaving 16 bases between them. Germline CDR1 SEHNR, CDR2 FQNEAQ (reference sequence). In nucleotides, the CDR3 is TGTGCCAGCAGCTTATGGGCGGAGATCGCCGACGAGCAGTACTTC. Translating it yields CASSLWAEIADEQYF.

The CDR3 reads CASSLFLAGEQFF. The CDR3 DNA reads as TGTGCCAGCAGCTTGTTTTTAGCGGGGGAGCAGTTCTTC. V and J are TRBV5-5 and TRBJ2-1, with 8 nucleotides matching TRBD2. Trimming removed 1 base from V and 10 bases from J; junction bases left unmatched: 4. This CDR3 has 13 residues. From germline, CDR1 is SGHKS and CDR2 YYEKEE (reference sequence).

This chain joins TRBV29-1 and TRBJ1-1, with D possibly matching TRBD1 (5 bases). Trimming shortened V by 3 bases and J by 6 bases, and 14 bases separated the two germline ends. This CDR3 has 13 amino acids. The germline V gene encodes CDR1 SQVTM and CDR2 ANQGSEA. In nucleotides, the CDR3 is TGCAGCGTTGATAGGTCCGGGACCCCTGAAGCTTTCTTT. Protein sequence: CSVDRSGTPEAFF. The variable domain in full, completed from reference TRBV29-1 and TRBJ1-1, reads SAVISQKPSRDICQRGTSLTIQCQVDSQVTMMFWYRQQPGQSLTLIATANQGSEATYESGFVIDKFPISRPNLTFSTLTVSNMSPEDSSIYLCSVDRSGTPEAFFGQGTRLTVV.

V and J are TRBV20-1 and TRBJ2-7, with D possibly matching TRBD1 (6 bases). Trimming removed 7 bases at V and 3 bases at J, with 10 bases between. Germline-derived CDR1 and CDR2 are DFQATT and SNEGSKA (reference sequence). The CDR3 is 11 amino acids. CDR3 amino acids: CSVTGYYEQYF. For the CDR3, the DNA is TGCAGTGTCACAGGGTACTACGAGCAGTACTTC.

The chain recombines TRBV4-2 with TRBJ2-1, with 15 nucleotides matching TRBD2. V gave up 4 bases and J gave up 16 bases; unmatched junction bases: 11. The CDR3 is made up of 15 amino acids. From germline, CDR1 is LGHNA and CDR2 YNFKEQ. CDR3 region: CASSLGTSGGPHSFF. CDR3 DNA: TGTGCCAGCAGCCTCGGGACTAGCGGGGGGCCTCACTCCTTCTTC.

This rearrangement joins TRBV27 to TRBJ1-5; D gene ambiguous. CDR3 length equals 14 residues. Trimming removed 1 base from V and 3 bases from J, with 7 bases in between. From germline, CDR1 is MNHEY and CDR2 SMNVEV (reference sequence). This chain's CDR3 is CASSLWEPNQPQHF. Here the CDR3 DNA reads TGTGCCAGCAGTTTATGGGAGCCCAATCAGCCCCAGCATTTT.